This T cell receptor (beta chain) emerged from a study of Ad26.COV2.S vaccination and SARS-CoV-2 variants. Turning to the study itself: It was the COV1001 Ad26.COV2.S trial arm that included the donor. The authors gave Ad26.COV2.S intramuscularly, either once or twice 56 days apart.

The ends were cut back, 5 bases at V and 4 bases at J, with 18 bases in the middle. CDR3 length: 16 residues. CDR1 is MDHEN, CDR2 SYDVKM, per germline. Study-wide findings and caveats: Breadth measured for non-spike TCRs was similar across vaccine and placebo recipients.

This clone showed up just a few times. What it binds is not known. The assay was immunoSEQ multiplex PCR, and TCRdb's table has in-frame clones only and misses some. The sample holds roughly 400,000 clones; around 89% are singletons and the top ten take 1.5% to 2%. Regarding treatment: over 15 received Ad26.COV2.S at low or high dose, single or two shots; about 5 received placebo; per-sample allocation not given. Specimen acquisition occurred on day 63 following the initial vaccine or placebo injection. Aged 18-55 years, donor was enrolled in Boston in the early 2020s. The source material was peripheral blood, sampled in a trial of Ad26.COV2.S vaccine versus placebo. This sequence was found in a person between 18 and 60 years old who received the Ad26.COV2.S COVID-19 vaccine or a placebo. The chain employs TRBV28 and TRBJ2-1, with D tentatively TRBD2 (5 bases). The CDR3 DNA reads as TGTGCCAGCAGTGCCCTAGGAGCGGTCTTTTACAATGAGCAGTTCTTC. This encodes CASSALGAVFYNEQFF.